This paragraph covers one T cell receptor (beta chain) sequence. This sample was taken from a study of T cell responses to AZD1222 COVID-19 vaccine. Sequenced by immunoSEQ multiplex PCR; TCRdb stores in-frame clones only, minus some. Of more than 85,000 clones in the sample, about 89% were seen once. The sequence was collected from an adult in good health. This material consisted of peripheral blood, taken on day 0 of AZD1222 vaccination.

The CDR3 protein is CASSLEGTGGTEAFF. The CDR3 DNA is TGTGCCAGCAGCTTAGAAGGGACAGGAGGCACTGAAGCTTTCTTT. The V gene is TRBV7-3, the J gene TRBJ1-1; 8 bases fit TRBD1. Per the germline V gene, CDR1 is SGHTA and CDR2 is FQGTGA. The CDR3 contains 15 residues. Unmatched junction bases numbered 6, after V lost 2 bases and J lost 4 bases.